Each of the 10 T cell receptor beta chains below was sequenced from the same sample in a study of blood T cells in healthy people across ages. Combining a sample-barcoded 5' primer with a J-beta primer mix, a second PCR ran for roughly 7 to 11 cycles. TCRdb analysed the 5' RACE reads with MiXCR anew, one entry per CDR3 protein. Among roughly 1,500,000 distinct CDR3 sequences listed, 30% to 35% were seen once. The sample consisted of blood. The origin of the receptors is a woman under 40 in good health.

This chain links TRBV6-1 with TRBJ1-5; 7 positions agree with TRBD1. The CDR3 covers 14 residues. Germline CDR1 is MNHNS and CDR2 is SASEGT. The V and J ends lost 3 bases and 4 bases, in that order; junction bases with no gene match: 3. In nucleotides, the CDR3 is TGTGCCAGCAGTGACTACAGGGGTAATCAGCCCCAGCATTTT. The encoded protein is CASSDYRGNQPQHF.

This clonotype was seen only a few times. The chain links TRBV6-5 to TRBJ2-7; D uncertain. V dropped 8 bases and J dropped 0 bases, with 14 bases sitting between them. Looked up from germline, CDR1 is MNHEY and CDR2 is SVGAGI. The CDR3 consists of 14 residues. CDR3 DNA sequence: TGTGCCAGCGCTGAACCAGGTACCTCCTACGAGCAGTACTTC. It encodes CASAEPGTSYEQYF.

The chain is built from TRBV7-2 and TRBJ2-3; TRBD1 might be the D (6 bases). CDR1 is SGHTA, CDR2 FQGNSA, per germline. The CDR3 length is 15 residues. V shed 3 bases and J shed 7 bases, with 17 bases lying between them. CDR3 bases: TGTGCCAGCAGCTTTACAGGGTCCACCCCAAATACGCAGTATTTT. Translated, it gives CASSFTGSTPNTQYF.

This clonotype came up a few times. This chain uses TRBV9 with TRBJ2-2, with D possibly being TRBD2 (5 bases). Germline CDR1 SGDLS, CDR2 YYNGEE. The CDR3 runs to 17 residues. V was cut by 4 bases and J by 0 bases, with 16 bases left in between. The CDR3 DNA reads TGTGCCAGCAGCCGTAGAAGAGGGTTAGCGAACACCGGGGAGCTGTTTTTT. Encoded protein: CASSRRRGLANTGELFF.

This clonotype has just one count. A much more abundant neighbour one base away suggests this may be a read error. V gene TRBV5-1 combines with J gene TRBJ2-7, with 8 positions matching TRBD2. There are 14 residues in the CDR3. The germline gives CDR1 SGHRS, CDR2 YFSETQ. CDR3: CASSFGLAGYGQYF. The CDR3, as DNA: TGCGCCAGCAGCTTTGGCCTAGCGGGCTACGGGCAGTACTTC.

The CDR3 bases are TGTGCCAGCAGCAATTTGGATACGCAGTATTTT. Translation gives CASSNLDTQYF. This chain links TRBV3-1 with TRBJ2-3; D gene unclear. This CDR3 has 11 residues. Germline V CDR1 and CDR2: LGHDT, YNNKEL (reference sequence). V gave up 5 bases and J gave up 6 bases, with 6 bases separating them.

The V call is TRBV5-5, the J call TRBJ2-7; tentatively, D is TRBD1 (6 bases). From germline, CDR1 is SGHKS and CDR2 YYEKEE (reference sequence). The CDR3 length is 17 residues. Between the trimmed V and J ends, which lost 1 base and 1 base, there was a span of 18 bases. In DNA, the CDR3 is TGTGCCAGCAGCTTGTACCCACGGGACACCAAATCCTACGAGCAGTACTTC. It specifies CASSLYPRDTKSYEQYF.

The sample holds many counts of this clonotype. The rearrangement uses TRBV15 and TRBJ2-5; D gene uncertain. Trimming pared 0 bases from V and 3 bases from J, leaving 14 bases between. Germline lookup yields CDR1 LNHNV and CDR2 YYDKDF (reference sequence). This CDR3 has 16 amino acids. CDR3 amino acids: CATSRDSTALEETQYF. The CDR3, as DNA: TGTGCCACCAGCAGAGATTCGACCGCCTTGGAAGAGACCCAGTACTTC.

The chain uses TRBV2 and TRBJ2-5, with D maybe TRBD1 (5 bases). Matching the DNA end better, TRBJ2-7 makes the J call doubtful. Germline V gives CDR1 SNHLY, CDR2 FYNNEI. The CDR3 has 15 residues. The CDR3 spells CASSEAQKGHYEQYF. The CDR3 bases are TGTGCCAGCAGTGAAGCGCAGAAGGGGCACTACGAGCAGTACTTC.

This clonotype was seen a handful of times. CDR3 sequence (DNA): TGTGCCTGGAGTCACAGGGCTGAAGCTTTCTTT. It specifies CAWSHRAEAFF. J is TRBJ1-1 and V is TRBV30, with a weak D call TRBD1 (6 bases). The germline gives CDR1 GTSNPN, CDR2 SVGIG (reference sequence). V was shortened by 2 bases and J by 6 bases, with 7 bases between the two germline ends. This CDR3 contains 11 residues.